These 15 T cell receptor beta chains share one sample of origin, sequenced in a study of control samples from healthy donors and cancer patients. The protocol was immunoSEQ multiplex PCR, while the TCRdb copy is restricted to in-frame clones and leaves out a portion. The table lists about 160,000 clones, under 96% of them singletons, with 0.85% to 1.3% in the top ten. The sequenced sample was blood. The receptor set was obtained from a woman in her twenties or thirties in good health.

The V and J genes are TRBV3-1 (or the pseudogene TRBV3-2) and TRBJ2-7, with 15 bases fitting TRBD2. The CDR3 covers 16 residues. The V gene's germline CDR1 is LGHDT and CDR2 YNNKEL (reference sequence). Germline trimming cut 1 base from V and 7 bases from J; bases unmatched to any gene: 5. The CDR3 DNA reads as TGTGCCAGCAGCCAAGGGACTAGCGGGAGGGCGGAGGAGCAGTACTTC. Its translation is CASSQGTSGRAEEQYF.

V and J are TRBV4-2 and TRBJ2-2, with D perhaps TRBD1 (6 bases). Germline CDR1 and CDR2: LGHNA and YNFKEQ. V was pared by 4 bases and J by 5 bases, with 14 bases between. The CDR3 spans 15 residues. The CDR3 sequence is CASSRNFRGTGELFF. The CDR3 DNA follows: TGTGCCAGCAGCCGTAACTTTAGGGGGACCGGGGAGCTGTTTTTT.

V usage is TRBV6-5 and J usage is TRBJ2-5; perhaps TRBD1 as D (6 bases). CDR3 length: 14 amino acids. The ends were cut back, 4 bases at V and 5 bases at J, with 14 bases in the middle. Germline lookup yields CDR1 MNHEY and CDR2 SVGAGI. As DNA, the CDR3 is TGTGCCAGCAGTTTCACAGGGTTTGGGGAGACCCAGTACTTC. Its protein is CASSFTGFGETQYF.

The table lists this clone with a count of one. The chain is built from TRBV20-1 and TRBJ2-1; D is unresolved. Germline values: CDR1 DFQATT, CDR2 SNEGSKA (reference sequence). The CDR3 is 11 amino acids. V was clipped by 4 bases and J by 11 bases, with 12 bases between them. The chain's CDR3 is CSATSGYQQFF. The CDR3 DNA reads as TGCAGTGCTACCTCTGGGTACCAGCAGTTCTTC.

The chain has TRBV30 and TRBJ1-5; D is ambiguous. The CDR3 has 15 residues. Trimming shortened V by 3 bases and J by 1 base, and 13 bases separated the two germline ends. Germline V gene data show CDR1 as GTSNPN and CDR2 as SVGIG (reference sequence). CDR3 in DNA: TGTGCCTGGAGCATGGGGATCGTCAGCAATCAGCCCCAGCATTTT. It is translated as CAWSMGIVSNQPQHF.

To note about this clone: The same CDR3 can be traced to other DNA sequences in this sample. The genes are TRBV28 and TRBJ1-5; D may be TRBD1 (5 bases). The ends were cut back, 3 bases at V and 7 bases at J, with 16 bases in the middle. CDR1 and CDR2 from the germline V gene are MDHEN and SYDVKM. CDR3 length: 15 residues. The CDR3 sequence is CASSFTRDLGQPQHF. In DNA, the CDR3 is TGTGCCAGCAGTTTTACAAGGGACCTAGGCCAGCCCCAGCATTTT. Drawing the rest from reference TRBV28 and TRBJ1-5, the complete variable domain is DVKVTQSSRYLVKRTGEKVFLECVQDMDHENMFWYRQDPGLGLRLIYFSYDVKMKEKGDIPEGYSVSREKKERFSLILESASTNQTSMYLCASSFTRDLGQPQHFGDGTRLSIL.

The genes are TRBV28 and TRBJ2-1; 9 nucleotides agree with TRBD1. There are 15 residues in the CDR3. Looked up from germline, CDR1 is MDHEN and CDR2 is SYDVKM. The ends lost 8 bases at V and 9 bases at J; junction bases unmatched: 14. As DNA, the CDR3 is TGTGCCAGCGTTAATCCCGGACAGGGGATGGGTGAGCAGTTCTTC. Amino acids: CASVNPGQGMGEQFF.

This rearrangement joins TRBV7-9 to TRBJ2-1; possibly TRBD2 for D (5 bases). Germline V lookup: CDR1 SEHNR, CDR2 FQNEAQ (reference sequence). This CDR3 has 16 residues. V lost 4 bases and J 5 bases, leaving 18 bases between the germline ends. CDR3 loop: CASSSPSGYYDNEQFF. CDR3 sequence (DNA): TGTGCCAGCAGCTCCCCAAGCGGTTACTATGACAATGAGCAGTTCTTC.

CDR3 DNA: TGCGCCAGCAGCTCTCGACCCGGGAAGAACACCGGGGAGCTGTTTTTT. Translated, it gives CASSSRPGKNTGELFF. V and J are TRBV5-1 and TRBJ2-2, with D perhaps TRBD2 (5 bases). The length of the CDR3 is 16 residues. V lost 3 bases to trimming and J lost 1 base, with 13 bases between them. Germline assignment: CDR1 SGHRS and CDR2 YFSETQ. The whole variable domain, filled in from reference TRBV5-1 and TRBJ2-2, reads KAGVTQTPRYLIKTRGQQVTLSCSPISGHRSVSWYQQTPGQGLQFLFEYFSETQRNKGNFPGRFSGRQFSNSRSEMNVSTLELGDSALYLCASSSRPGKNTGELFFGEGSRLTVL.

The chain carries TRBV5-1 and TRBJ1-5; D call uncertain. V lost 4 bases, J lost 0 bases, and 11 bases lay in between. The CDR3 runs 15 residues. The germline gives CDR1 SGHRS, CDR2 YFSETQ. For the CDR3, the DNA is TGCGCCAGCAGCCCCGCAGGAGATAGCAATCAGCCCCAGCATTTT. It translates to CASSPAGDSNQPQHF.

This sequence joins TRBV5-1 and TRBJ2-3; 10 positions match TRBD2. This CDR3 region has 15 residues. Per germline, CDR1 SGHRS and CDR2 YFSETQ. The V and J ends lost 4 bases and 3 bases, in that order; junction bases with no gene match: 5. The CDR3: CASSVGLAETDTQYF. Written as DNA, the CDR3 is TGCGCCAGCAGCGTTGGACTAGCGGAGACAGATACGCAGTATTTT.

The chain carries TRBV15 and TRBJ2-7, with 12 bases identical to TRBD2. The junction had 8 bases not matched to a gene; V was cut back by 0 bases and J by 5 bases. The CDR3 loop spans 17 amino acids. Per the germline V gene, CDR1 is LNHNV and CDR2 is YYDKDF (reference sequence). The DNA for the CDR3 is TGTGCCACCAGCAGAGAGTTAACTAGCGGGAGGTCCAACGAGCAGTACTTC. Encoded protein: CATSRELTSGRSNEQYF.

CDR3 region: CASSLVSGRVGDTQYF. The CDR3 DNA sequence: TGTGCCAGCAGCTTAGTTAGCGGGAGAGTCGGAGATACGCAGTATTTT. This chain joins TRBV7-9 and TRBJ2-3, with TRBD2 matching 9 bases. Germline V lookup: CDR1 SEHNR, CDR2 FQNEAQ (reference sequence). CDR3 size: 16 residues. V lost 1 base and J lost 5; bases outside the gene matches: 7.

The gene calls are TRBV14 and TRBJ2-3; TRBD2 matches at 7 bases. The CDR3 is 18 amino acids. With V trimmed by 3 bases and J by 8 bases, 20 bases remained unmatched. Germline V gene lookup returns CDR1 SGHDN and CDR2 FVKESK. CDR3 amino acids: CASSHTRAGEWGRVTQYF. The CDR3 nucleotides read TGTGCCAGCAGCCATACTCGGGCGGGAGAATGGGGCAGAGTTACGCAGTATTTT.

The chain joins TRBV6-4 to TRBJ2-2; 7 bases align to TRBD1. The CDR3 runs 15 residues. Germline V lookup: CDR1 MRHNA, CDR2 SNTAGT. Trimming took 6 bases from V and 0 from J; bases not matched to a gene: 4. CDR3 residues: CASRIDRANTGELFF. The CDR3 bases are TGTGCCAGCAGGATAGACAGGGCGAACACCGGGGAGCTGTTTTTT.